Here is one TCR beta chain with its context. Participants, about 18 to 90 years old, spanned approximately 26 US areas. Categorization into cohorts depended on clinical history that participants reported. Libraries were prepared by immunoSEQ multiplex PCR; TCRdb keeps only in-frame clonotypes and omits some of them. This table holds some 380,000 clones, 80% to 90% found once. The CDR3 spans 18 residues. V shed 2 bases and J 5 bases; nucleotides not matched to a gene: 10. Germline assignment: CDR1 MNHEY and CDR2 SVGEGT. The sample originates from a study of blood T cell repertoires in COVID-19. Across the study: Acute-phase and convalescent COVID-19 samples originated in the United States, Italy and Spain.

This chain uses TRBV6-2 or TRBV6-3 with TRBJ1-5, with 12 bases lining up with TRBD1. Sequenced sample: PBMCs or T cells enriched from blood (not recorded which). This receptor was obtained from a man aged 25-45 years who had recovered from COVID-19. CDR3 sequence (DNA): TGTGCCAGCAGTTACCCGGGACAGGGGGCTGCATCATATCAGCCCCAGCATTTT. As protein: CASSYPGQGAASYQPQHF.